What follows are 9 T cell receptor beta chains derived from one specimen sequenced in a study of T-cell reconstitution after alpha-beta-depleted transplantation in children. Unique molecular identifiers were used to barcode this TCRbeta library. TCRdb reprocessed the PCR reads via MiXCR and lists one record per CDR3 protein. The data hold more than 450,000 distinct CDR3 sequences, with about a sixth observed a single time. This specimen consisted of PBMCs from the stem cell graft donor, obtained from the stem cell graft. Source of these receptors: a human donor who donated a stem cell graft to a child with acute lymphoblastic leukemia.

The rearrangement joins TRBV5-6 to TRBJ1-4; 9 bases map to TRBD1. Germline loops: CDR1 SGHDT, CDR2 YYEEEE. CDR3 length: 15 residues. The ends lost 1 base at V and 8 bases at J; junction bases unmatched: 6. This chain's CDR3 is CASSLTGTGLEKLFF. DNA for the CDR3: TGTGCCAGCAGCTTGACGGGGACAGGGTTGGAAAAACTGTTTTTT.

The V call is TRBV20-1, the J call TRBJ2-2, with TRBD1 matching 8 bases. This CDR3 region has 15 residues. With 2 bases clipped from V and 2 bases from J, the junction kept 4 bases outside the gene matches. In germline, CDR1 is DFQATT, CDR2 SNEGSKA (reference sequence). CDR3 in DNA: TGCAGTGCTAGAAGGGCAGGGGGCAACACCGGGGAGCTGTTTTTT. Protein sequence: CSARRAGGNTGELFF.

The rearrangement joins TRBV5-1 to TRBJ2-3, with D unresolved. Trimming shortened V by 1 base and J by 2 bases, and 8 bases separated the two germline ends. The CDR3 totals 14 residues. In germline, CDR1 is SGHRS, CDR2 YFSETQ. CDR3 amino acids: CASSLSQVTDTQYF. For the CDR3, the DNA is TGCGCCAGCAGCTTGTCGCAGGTCACAGATACGCAGTATTTT.

The rearrangement links TRBV20-1 to TRBJ2-7; 7 bases are a match to TRBD1. V was clipped by 5 bases and J by 4 bases; unmatched bases: 11. Germline-derived CDR1 and CDR2 are DFQATT and SNEGSKA (reference sequence). The CDR3 sequence is 14 residues long. The CDR3 nucleotides are TGCAGTGCTCGAGGTGACAGGGCGTTGTACGAGCAGTACTTC. It translates to CSARGDRALYEQYF.

This clonotype has a handful of counts. The chain uses TRBV7-9 and TRBJ1-1; 7 positions match TRBD1. V gave up 5 bases and J gave up 1 base; unmatched junction bases: 7. Per germline, CDR1 SEHNR and CDR2 FQNEAQ (reference sequence). The CDR3 contains 15 residues. The CDR3 is CASSPRGPKNTEAFF. The CDR3 DNA is TGTGCCAGCAGCCCTAGGGGGCCTAAGAACACTGAAGCTTTCTTT.

This clonotype has more than one count but fewer than ten. V usage is TRBV12-3 or TRBV12-4 and J usage is TRBJ1-2, with D unclear. The ends were cut back, 2 bases at V and 0 bases at J, with 16 bases in the middle. The CDR3 runs 17 residues. CDR3 nucleotides: TGTGCCAGCAGTTTATCAGCAAGTCCTGCCTCTAACTATGGCTACACCTTC. Residues: CASSLSASPASNYGYTF.

This clonotype was found a few times. The chain is built from TRBV5-5 and TRBJ1-2, with D maybe TRBD1 (6 bases). The germline V and J ends were trimmed by 7 bases and 4 bases, with 14 bases remaining between them. Germline loops: CDR1 SGHKS, CDR2 YYEKEE (reference sequence). The CDR3 is 13 residues long. The CDR3 DNA sequence: TGTGCCAGCCGTCTAACAGGGAGCTATGGCTACACCTTC. Residues: CASRLTGSYGYTF. Full variable domain (remainder filled in from reference TRBV5-5 and TRBJ1-2): DAGVTQSPTHLIKTRGQQVTLRCSPISGHKSVSWYQQVLGQGPQFIFQYYEKEERGRGNFPDRFSARQFPNYSSELNVNALLLGDSALYLCASRLTGSYGYTFGSGTRLTVV.

The rearrangement joins TRBV7-2 to TRBJ1-5, with a tentative D call TRBD1 (5 bases). The ends were cut back, 3 bases at V and 1 base at J, with 10 bases in the middle. This CDR3 region has 15 residues. Germline CDR1 and CDR2: SGHTA and FQGNSA. The CDR3 sequence: CASSFSGGSNQPQHF. The CDR3 DNA follows: TGTGCCAGCAGCTTCTCCGGGGGAAGCAATCAGCCCCAGCATTTT.

The chain combines TRBV28 with TRBJ1-1; D is undetermined. Trimming cost V 3 bases and J 4 bases, with 9 bases left between them. Looked up from germline, CDR1 is MDHEN and CDR2 is SYDVKM. This CDR3 comprises 13 residues. CDR3 in amino acids: CASSLASFTEAFF. CDR3 nucleotide sequence: TGTGCCAGCAGTTTGGCCAGCTTCACTGAAGCTTTCTTT.